Listed below are T cell receptor beta chains from one sample, sequenced in a study of STAT5B mutations in CD4+ large granular lymphocyte leukemia. The data were produced by immunoSEQ multiplex PCR, yet TCRdb's version contains in-frame clones alone and is incomplete. The sample has 45,000 or so clones, 65% to 90% seen once. Input material: CD4+ T cells from blood buffy coats. Every receptor here comes from a human donor in good health. Each CDR3 is given with its conserved first and last residue. The D gene is left open where the match is weak. For some rows the clone size is stated as once, few or many, or as a class when expanded; others skip it.

V: TRBV9
size: once
D: -
J: TRBJ2-2
DNA: TGTGCCAGCAGCGTAGGACTAGAGATCGGGGAGCTGTTTTTT
CDR3: CASSVGLEIGELFF

V: TRBV2
size: -
D: TRBD2
J: TRBJ2-1
DNA: TGTGCCAGCACAACTAGCGGGAGGGGGAATGAGCAGTTCTTC
CDR3: CASTTSGRGNEQFF

V: TRBV6-5
size: -
D: TRBD2
J: TRBJ2-7
DNA: TGTGCCAGCAGTTACTCGATGTCTAGCGGGTCCTACGAGCAGTACTTC
CDR3: CASSYSMSSGSYEQYF

V: TRBV27
size: -
D: TRBD1
J: TRBJ2-1
DNA: TGTGCCAGCAGTTTGGGGGACAGGGGAATTACCTACAATGAGCAGTTCTTC
CDR3: CASSLGDRGITYNEQFF

V: TRBV10-1
size: few
D: TRBD2
J: TRBJ2-7
DNA: TGCGCCAGCAGTGATACGGCGGGAGCCAGCAAGCAGTACTTC
CDR3: CASSDTAGASKQYF

V: TRBV4-2
size: -
D: TRBD1
J: TRBJ2-7
DNA: TGTGCCAGCAGCCCGACGGGACAGGGGGCGCGTGAGCAGTACTTC
CDR3: CASSPTGQGAREQYF

V: TRBV5-5
size: -
D: -
J: TRBJ2-1
DNA: TGTGCCAGCAGCTTGGCTGTTAACTCCTACAATGAGCAGTTCTTC
CDR3: CASSLAVNSYNEQFF

V: TRBV7-3
size: -
D: TRBD1
J: TRBJ1-1
DNA: TGTGCCAGCAGCCTAGACAGGGACGGCACTGAAGCTTTCTTT
CDR3: CASSLDRDGTEAFF

V: TRBV7-9
size: once
D: TRBD1
J: TRBJ2-1
DNA: TGTGCCAGCAGCTTAGGACAGGGGGGGGACCGGGGGTTCTTC
CDR3: CASSLGQGGDRGFF

V: TRBV29-1
size: -
D: TRBD2
J: TRBJ2-1
DNA: TGCAGCGTTGAAGGGCTAGCGGGAGGACCCGTTAAGGGCGATGAGCAGTTCTTC
CDR3: CSVEGLAGGPVKGDEQFF

V: TRBV6-5
size: -
D: -
J: TRBJ2-7
DNA: TGTGCCAGCAGTTACGGGTTGACCTACGAGCAGTACTTC
CDR3: CASSYGLTYEQYF

V: TRBV30
size: -
D: -
J: TRBJ2-5
DNA: TGTGCCAGTGGGATTCAAGAGACCCAGTACTTC
CDR3: CASGIQETQYF

V: TRBV6-1
size: -
D: -
J: TRBJ2-3
DNA: TGTGCCAGCAGTGAAGCAGTGCTAAGCACAGATACGCAGTATTTT
CDR3: CASSEAVLSTDTQYF

V: TRBV5-6
size: -
D: -
J: TRBJ2-1
DNA: TGTGCCAGCAGCCGGTGGACGGGGGGCGGATTCCACAATGAGCAGTTCTTC
CDR3: CASSRWTGGGFHNEQFF

V: TRBV19
size: -
D: TRBD1
J: TRBJ1-1
DNA: TGTGCCAGTAGCCCGGGACAGGGTGGCACTGAAGCTTTCTTT
CDR3: CASSPGQGGTEAFF

V: TRBV5-1
size: -
D: -
J: TRBJ1-1
DNA: TGCGCCAGCAGCTTGGCCGTTGATCCAGGTTTCGGGAACACTGAAGCTTTCTTT
CDR3: CASSLAVDPGFGNTEAFF

V: TRBV4-1
size: -
D: -
J: TRBJ1-4
DNA: TGCGCCAGCAGCCCGGCAAGAACAGAAGTTGAAAAACTGTTTTTT
CDR3: CASSPARTEVEKLFF

V: TRBV7-9
size: -
D: TRBD2
J: TRBJ2-3
DNA: TGTGCCAGCAGCGGCCATAGCGGGATTAGCACAGATACGCAGTATTTT
CDR3: CASSGHSGISTDTQYF

V: TRBV29-1
size: once
D: -
J: TRBJ2-1
DNA: TGCAGCGTTGAATTATACAATGAGCAGTTCTTC
CDR3: CSVELYNEQFF

V: TRBV7-9
size: -
D: -
J: TRBJ2-3
DNA: TGTGCCAGCAGCTCCCGGGTAGGGAGGATAGATACGCAGTATTTT
CDR3: CASSSRVGRIDTQYF

V: TRBV28
size: -
D: TRBD1
J: TRBJ2-5
DNA: TGTGCCAGCAGTTTTTTCGGGACAGGAAGTCAAGAGACCCAGTACTTC
CDR3: CASSFFGTGSQETQYF

V: TRBV4-1
size: -
D: TRBD2
J: TRBJ2-7
DNA: TGCGCCAGCAGCCAAGGGTTCGGACTAGAGTACAACGAGCAGTACTTC
CDR3: CASSQGFGLEYNEQYF

V: TRBV12-5
size: -
D: TRBD1
J: TRBJ1-1
DNA: TGTGCTAGTGGTTTGGCCACAGGGGTTGACACTGAAGCTTTCTTT
CDR3: CASGLATGVDTEAFF

V: TRBV19
size: -
D: -
J: TRBJ1-4
DNA: TGTGCCAGTAGGGACACCAGAGGTGCAACTAATGAAAAACTGTTTTTT
CDR3: CASRDTRGATNEKLFF

V: TRBV6-1
size: -
D: TRBD1
J: TRBJ1-2
DNA: TGTGCCAGCAGCGAGACAGGGGATGGCTACACCTTC
CDR3: CASSETGDGYTF

V: TRBV7-2
size: -
D: TRBD2
J: TRBJ2-1
DNA: TGTGCCAGCAGCTTAAGGGGGACTAGCGGGATCTCCTACAATGAGCAGTTCTTC
CDR3: CASSLRGTSGISYNEQFF

V: TRBV9
size: -
D: -
J: TRBJ2-1
DNA: TGTGCCAGCAGCCCCCTAGCGAGAACCTTCAATGAGCAGTTCTTC
CDR3: CASSPLARTFNEQFF

V: TRBV5-1
size: -
D: TRBD1
J: TRBJ2-1
DNA: TGCGCCAGCAGCCCGTGGACAGGGCAGGTTGTGGCTGAGCAGTTCTTC
CDR3: CASSPWTGQVVAEQFF

V: TRBV2
size: -
D: TRBD2
J: TRBJ2-5
DNA: TGTGCCAGCAGTGAACGGCGGGAGAAGGAGACCCAGTACTTC
CDR3: CASSERREKETQYF

V: TRBV15
size: -
D: TRBD1
J: TRBJ1-2
DNA: TGTGCCACCAGCAGAGTGGGATTTGCAGGGGGCCTTTCTGGCTACACCTTC
CDR3: CATSRVGFAGGLSGYTF

V: TRBV5-1
size: -
D: TRBD2
J: TRBJ2-5
DNA: TGCGCCAGCAGCTTGGGCAGAATACCGGGACTAGCGGAAGAGACCCAGTACTTC
CDR3: CASSLGRIPGLAEETQYF

V: TRBV5-1
size: -
D: -
J: TRBJ1-2
DNA: TGCGCCAGCAGCTTGGCCGGGGGGGACCTCTATGGCTACACCTTC
CDR3: CASSLAGGDLYGYTF

V: TRBV7-2
size: -
D: TRBD2
J: TRBJ2-2
DNA: TGTGCCAGCAGCTCCCGACTAGCGGGGACCGGGGAGCTGTTTTTT
CDR3: CASSSRLAGTGELFF

V: TRBV29-1
size: -
D: TRBD2
J: TRBJ2-1
DNA: TGCAGCGTGCCCCTAGCGGGCCACTACAATGAGCAGTTCTTC
CDR3: CSVPLAGHYNEQFF

V: TRBV14
size: -
D: -
J: TRBJ2-7
DNA: TGTGCCAGCAGCCAACAAGGGTACGAGCAGTACTTC
CDR3: CASSQQGYEQYF

V: TRBV30
size: -
D: -
J: TRBJ2-2
DNA: TGTGCCTCCGCAGGGTTCACCGGGGAGCTGTTTTTT
CDR3: CASAGFTGELFF

V: TRBV7-2
size: -
D: TRBD2
J: TRBJ2-7
DNA: TGTGCCAGCAGCTTAACAGGCGGGAGGGCCTACGAGCAGTACTTC
CDR3: CASSLTGGRAYEQYF

V: TRBV16
size: -
D: -
J: TRBJ1-5
DNA: TGTGCCAGCAGCCTCCAGGGTGTGCGCAATCAGCCCCAGCATTTT
CDR3: CASSLQGVRNQPQHF

V: TRBV5-8
size: once
D: -
J: TRBJ1-4
DNA: TGTGCCAGCAGCTTGGCGCAGGGGTCGGGTGAAAAACTGTTTTTT
CDR3: CASSLAQGSGEKLFF

V: TRBV5-1
size: -
D: TRBD1
J: TRBJ1-5
DNA: TGCGCCAGCAGCTTGGAGGGACAGGGGGCCCCTAGCAATCAGCCCCAGCATTTT
CDR3: CASSLEGQGAPSNQPQHF

V: TRBV6-1
size: -
D: -
J: TRBJ2-2
DNA: TGTGCCAGCAGTGAACTAGGAAGCGGGGAGCTGTTTTTT
CDR3: CASSELGSGELFF

V: TRBV15
size: -
D: -
J: TRBJ2-3
DNA: TGTGCCACCAGCAGAGAGAAATATACGCAGTATTTT
CDR3: CATSREKYTQYF

V: TRBV5-1
size: -
D: TRBD1
J: TRBJ1-4
DNA: TGCGCCAGCAGCTCTCACGGGCAGGGGGCGAATGAAAAACTGTTTTTT
CDR3: CASSSHGQGANEKLFF

V: TRBV19
size: -
D: -
J: TRBJ2-1
DNA: TGTGCCAGTAGTCCCAAAAGAGACAATGAGCAGTTCTTC
CDR3: CASSPKRDNEQFF

V: TRBV30
size: -
D: -
J: TRBJ2-6
DNA: TGTGCCTGGAGTGTTGATTTCTCTGGGGCCAACGTCCTGACTTTC
CDR3: CAWSVDFSGANVLTF

V: TRBV28
size: few
D: -
J: TRBJ1-2
DNA: TGTGCCAGCAGTTTTGGAGGGGCCATGACCGTAGGATATGGCTACACCTTC
CDR3: CASSFGGAMTVGYGYTF

V: TRBV5-3
size: -
D: TRBD2
J: TRBJ2-3
DNA: TGTGCCAGAAGCTGGACTAGCGGGAGGGCCAGCACAGATACGCAGTATTTT
CDR3: CARSWTSGRASTDTQYF

V: TRBV29-1
size: -
D: -
J: TRBJ2-5
DNA: TGCAGCGTTGTCGGGGCAGGGGGAGGGGAGACCCAGTACTTC
CDR3: CSVVGAGGGETQYF

V: TRBV18
size: -
D: -
J: TRBJ2-7
DNA: TGTGCCAGCTCACAACTGAGGGAGCAGTACTTC
CDR3: CASSQLREQYF

V: TRBV30
size: -
D: -
J: TRBJ2-6
DNA: TGTGCCTGGAAGTTGTACTCTGGGGCCAACGTCCTGACTTTC
CDR3: CAWKLYSGANVLTF

V: TRBV5-8
size: -
D: -
J: TRBJ2-7
DNA: TGTGCCAGCAGCACGCGACGCACTTCCTACGAGCAGTACTTC
CDR3: CASSTRRTSYEQYF

V: TRBV5-1
size: -
D: TRBD2
J: TRBJ2-3
DNA: TGCGCCAGCTGTGCACTAGCGGGAGGAGGGGATACGCAGTATTTT
CDR3: CASCALAGGGDTQYF

V: TRBV10-3
size: -
D: TRBD2
J: TRBJ2-1
DNA: TGTGCCATCAGTGAGTCGATAGCTAGCGGGAGCTCCTACAATGAGCAGTTCTTC
CDR3: CAISESIASGSSYNEQFF

V: TRBV4-3
size: -
D: -
J: TRBJ2-3
DNA: TGCGCCAGCCCACAGGAGAGGGGAACGGGGGATACGCAGTATTTT
CDR3: CASPQERGTGDTQYF

V: TRBV4-3
size: -
D: -
J: TRBJ1-2
DNA: TGCGCCAGCAGCCAAGAGGGAGCCAGCCCTAACTATGGCTACACCTTC
CDR3: CASSQEGASPNYGYTF